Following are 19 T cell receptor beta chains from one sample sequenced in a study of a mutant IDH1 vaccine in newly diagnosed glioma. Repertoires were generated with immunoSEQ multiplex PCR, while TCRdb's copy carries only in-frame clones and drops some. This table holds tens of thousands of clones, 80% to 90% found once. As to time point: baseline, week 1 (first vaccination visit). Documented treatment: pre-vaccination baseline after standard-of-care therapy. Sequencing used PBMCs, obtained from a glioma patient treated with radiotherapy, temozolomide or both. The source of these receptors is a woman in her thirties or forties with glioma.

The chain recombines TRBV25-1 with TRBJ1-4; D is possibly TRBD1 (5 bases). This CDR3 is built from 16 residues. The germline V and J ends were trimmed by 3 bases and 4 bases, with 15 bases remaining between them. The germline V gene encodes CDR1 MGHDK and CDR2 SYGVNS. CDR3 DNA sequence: TGTGCCAGCAGTGATTCTGGGACTCCCTATAATGAAAAACTGTTTTTT. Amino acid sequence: CASSDSGTPYNEKLFF.

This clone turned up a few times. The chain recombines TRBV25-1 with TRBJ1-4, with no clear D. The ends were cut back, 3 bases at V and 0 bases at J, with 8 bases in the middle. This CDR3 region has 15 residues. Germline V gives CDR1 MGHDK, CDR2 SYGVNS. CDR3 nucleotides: TGTGCCAGCAGTGAGGCCGGTGCAACTAATGAAAAACTGTTTTTT. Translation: CASSEAGATNEKLFF.

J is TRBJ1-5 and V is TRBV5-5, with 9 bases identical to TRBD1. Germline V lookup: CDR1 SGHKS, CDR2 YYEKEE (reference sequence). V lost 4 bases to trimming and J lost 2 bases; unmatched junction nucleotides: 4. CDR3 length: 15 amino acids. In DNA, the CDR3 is TGTGCCAGCAGCGCGGGACAGGGTGGCAATCAGCCCCAGCATTTT. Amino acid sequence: CASSAGQGGNQPQHF. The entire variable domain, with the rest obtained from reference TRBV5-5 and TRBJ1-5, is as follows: DAGVTQSPTHLIKTRGQQVTLRCSPISGHKSVSWYQQVLGQGPQFIFQYYEKEERGRGNFPDRFSARQFPNYSSELNVNALLLGDSALYLCASSAGQGGNQPQHFGDGTRLSIL.

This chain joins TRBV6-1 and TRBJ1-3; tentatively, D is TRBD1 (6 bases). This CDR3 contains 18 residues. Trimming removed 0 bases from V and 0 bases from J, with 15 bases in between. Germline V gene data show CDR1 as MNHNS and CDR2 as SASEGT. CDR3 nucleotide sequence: TGTGCCAGCAGTGAAGCGCGGGGGGCTCACCTCTCTGGAAACACCATATATTTT. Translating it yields CASSEARGAHLSGNTIYF.

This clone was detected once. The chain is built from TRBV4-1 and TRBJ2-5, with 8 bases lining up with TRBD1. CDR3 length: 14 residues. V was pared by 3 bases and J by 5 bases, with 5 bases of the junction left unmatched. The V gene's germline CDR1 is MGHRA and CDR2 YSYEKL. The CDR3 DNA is TGCGCCAGCAGCCAGACAGGGGAGCAGGAGACCCAGTACTTC. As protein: CASSQTGEQETQYF.

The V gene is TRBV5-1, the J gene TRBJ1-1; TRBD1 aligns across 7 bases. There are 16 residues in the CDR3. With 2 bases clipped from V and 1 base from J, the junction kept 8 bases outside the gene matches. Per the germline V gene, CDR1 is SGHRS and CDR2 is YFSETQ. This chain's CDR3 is CASSFFVSGGNTEAFF. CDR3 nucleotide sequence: TGCGCCAGCAGCTTTTTCGTCTCAGGGGGGAACACTGAAGCTTTCTTT.

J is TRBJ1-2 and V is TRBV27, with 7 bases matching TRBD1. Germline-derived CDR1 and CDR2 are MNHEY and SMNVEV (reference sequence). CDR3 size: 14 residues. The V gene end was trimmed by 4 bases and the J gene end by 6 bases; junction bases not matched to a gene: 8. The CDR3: CASSSTDRRNGYTF. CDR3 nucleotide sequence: TGTGCCAGCAGTTCCACGGACAGGCGAAATGGCTACACCTTC.

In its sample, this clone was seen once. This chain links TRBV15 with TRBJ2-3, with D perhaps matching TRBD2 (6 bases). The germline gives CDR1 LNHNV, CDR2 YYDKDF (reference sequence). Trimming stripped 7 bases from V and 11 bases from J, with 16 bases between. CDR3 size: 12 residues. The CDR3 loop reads CATMNPGLRQYF. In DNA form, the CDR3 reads TGTGCCACCATGAATCCGGGACTTAGGCAGTATTTT.

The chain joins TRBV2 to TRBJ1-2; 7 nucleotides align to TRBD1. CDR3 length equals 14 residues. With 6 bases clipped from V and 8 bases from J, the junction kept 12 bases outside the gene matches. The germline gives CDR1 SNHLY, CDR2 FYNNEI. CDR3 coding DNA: TGTGCCAGCAGGTCTTCTCCGACAGGGAGAGGCTACACCTTC. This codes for CASRSSPTGRGYTF.

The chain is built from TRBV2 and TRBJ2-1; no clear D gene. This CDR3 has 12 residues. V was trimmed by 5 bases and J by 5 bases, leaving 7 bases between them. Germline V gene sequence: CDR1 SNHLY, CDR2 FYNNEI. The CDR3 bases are TGTGCCAGCAGTCCGGAACACAATGAGCAGTTCTTC. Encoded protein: CASSPEHNEQFF.

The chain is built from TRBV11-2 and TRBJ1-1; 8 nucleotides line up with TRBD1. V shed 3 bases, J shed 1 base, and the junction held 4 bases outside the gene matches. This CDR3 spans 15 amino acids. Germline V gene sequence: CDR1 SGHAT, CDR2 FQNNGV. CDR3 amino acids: CASSFDRGRNTEAFF. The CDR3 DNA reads TGTGCCAGCAGCTTTGACAGGGGAAGGAACACTGAAGCTTTCTTT.

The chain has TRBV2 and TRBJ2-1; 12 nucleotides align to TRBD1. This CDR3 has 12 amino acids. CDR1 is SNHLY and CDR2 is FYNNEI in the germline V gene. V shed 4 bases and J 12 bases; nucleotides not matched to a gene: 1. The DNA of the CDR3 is TGTGCCAGCAGTGGGGACAGGGGGCTGCAGTTCTTC. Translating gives CASSGDRGLQFF.

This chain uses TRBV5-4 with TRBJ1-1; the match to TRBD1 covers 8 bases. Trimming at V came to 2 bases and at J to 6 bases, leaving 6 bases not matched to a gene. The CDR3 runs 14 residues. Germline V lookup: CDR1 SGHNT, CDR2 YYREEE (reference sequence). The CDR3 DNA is TGTGCCAGCAGCTTAACAGGGGGGACTCCTGAAGCTTTCTTT. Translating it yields CASSLTGGTPEAFF.

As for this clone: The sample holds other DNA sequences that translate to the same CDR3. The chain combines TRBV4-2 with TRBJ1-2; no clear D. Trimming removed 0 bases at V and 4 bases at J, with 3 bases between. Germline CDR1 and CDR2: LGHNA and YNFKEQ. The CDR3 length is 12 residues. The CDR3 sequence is CASSQDSYGYTF. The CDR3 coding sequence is TGTGCCAGCAGCCAAGACAGCTATGGCTACACCTTC.

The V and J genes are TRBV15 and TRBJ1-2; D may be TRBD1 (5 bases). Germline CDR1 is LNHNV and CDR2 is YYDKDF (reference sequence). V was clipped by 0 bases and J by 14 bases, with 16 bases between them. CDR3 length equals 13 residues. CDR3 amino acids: CATSRDHKGYQTF. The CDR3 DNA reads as TGTGCCACCAGCAGAGATCATAAGGGGTATCAGACCTTC. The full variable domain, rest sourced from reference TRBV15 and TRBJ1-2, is DAMVIQNPRYQVTQFGKPVTLSCSQTLNHNVMYWYQQKSSQAPKLLFHYYDKDFNNEADTPDNFQSRRPNTSFCFLDIRSPGLGDTAMYLCATSRDHKGYQTFGSGTRLTVV.

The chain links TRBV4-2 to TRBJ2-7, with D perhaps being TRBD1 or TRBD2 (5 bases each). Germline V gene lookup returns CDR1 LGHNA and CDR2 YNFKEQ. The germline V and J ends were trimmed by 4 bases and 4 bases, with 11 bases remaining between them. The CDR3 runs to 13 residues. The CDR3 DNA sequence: TGTGCCAGCAGCCCGGGACCTGCATACGAGCAGTACTTC. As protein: CASSPGPAYEQYF.

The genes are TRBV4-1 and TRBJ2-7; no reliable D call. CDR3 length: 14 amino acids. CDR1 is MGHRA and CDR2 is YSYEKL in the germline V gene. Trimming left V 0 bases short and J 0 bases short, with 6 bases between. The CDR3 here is CASSQDGRSYEQYF. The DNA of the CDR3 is TGCGCCAGCAGCCAAGATGGACGCTCCTACGAGCAGTACTTC.

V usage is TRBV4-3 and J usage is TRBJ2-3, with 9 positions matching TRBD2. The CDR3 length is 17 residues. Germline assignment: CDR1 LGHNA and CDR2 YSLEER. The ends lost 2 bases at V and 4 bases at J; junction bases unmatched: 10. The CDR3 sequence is CASSQFPGGGGPDTQYF. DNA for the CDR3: TGCGCCAGCAGCCAATTCCCTGGCGGGGGGGGCCCAGATACGCAGTATTTT.

CDR3 sequence reads: CASSDASGRSYNEQFF. The DNA of the CDR3 is TGTGCCAGCAGTGACGCTAGCGGGAGAAGCTACAATGAGCAGTTCTTC. The rearrangement joins TRBV25-1 to TRBJ2-1; 10 nucleotides line up with TRBD2. CDR1 is MGHDK, CDR2 SYGVNS, per germline. The CDR3 is made up of 16 amino acids. J was trimmed by 3 bases and V by 3 bases; bases with no gene match: 5.